This TCR beta chain was sequenced during a study of cytomegalovirus exposure and HLA in healthy donors. This PCR relied on a set of 60 Vbeta primers and 13 Jbeta primers. Measured with immunoSEQ multiplex PCR; TCRdb has only the in-frame clones, and not every one. This sample has roughly 100,000 clones; roughly 76% occur once, and the top ten carry 5% to 7%. The V and J ends lost 4 bases and 5 bases respectively, with 9 bases between them. Germline loops: CDR1 SGHRS, CDR2 YFSETQ. The CDR3 totals 13 residues. The sequence came from a woman in her fifties or sixties in good health and CMV-seropositive. Sequencing was carried out using PBMCs. The V gene is TRBV5-1, the J gene TRBJ2-2, with D possibly matching TRBD1 (6 bases). This CDR3 is CASSQQGTGELFF. The DNA for the CDR3 is TGCGCCAGCAGCCAACAGGGAACCGGGGAGCTGTTTTTT.